Below, one TCR beta chain is given with its context. The germline gives CDR1 SGHVS, CDR2 FQNEAQ. V gave up 5 bases and J gave up 1 base, with 17 bases separating them. The CDR3 covers 16 residues. PCR was performed using 60 Vbeta and 13 Jbeta primers. This table comes from immunoSEQ multiplex PCR, and its TCRdb copy is limited to in-frame clones, with some not included. The sample gives about 98,000 clones, around 78% of which show up once; 2% to 3% is in the top ten. This sample was included in a study of cytomegalovirus exposure and HLA in healthy donors. Sequencing was carried out using PBMCs. V and J are TRBV7-8 and TRBJ1-1, with D tentatively TRBD1 (6 bases). The TCR comes from a man aged 35 to 55 in good health and CMV-seronegative. In nucleotides, the CDR3 is TGTGCCAGCAGCGCTATTCAACAGGGAAGGAACACTGAAGCTTTCTTT. Translation gives CASSAIQQGRNTEAFF.